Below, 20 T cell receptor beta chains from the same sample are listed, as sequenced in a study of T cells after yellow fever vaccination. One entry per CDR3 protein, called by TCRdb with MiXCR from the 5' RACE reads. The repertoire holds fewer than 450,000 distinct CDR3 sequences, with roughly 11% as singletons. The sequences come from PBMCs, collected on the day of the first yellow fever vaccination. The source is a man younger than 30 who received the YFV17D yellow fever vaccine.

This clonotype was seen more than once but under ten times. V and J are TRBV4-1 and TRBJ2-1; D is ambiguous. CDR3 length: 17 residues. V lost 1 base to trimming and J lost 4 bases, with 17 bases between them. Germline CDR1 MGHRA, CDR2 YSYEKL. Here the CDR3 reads CASSQGAATSVYNEQFF. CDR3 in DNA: TGCGCCAGCAGCCAAGGAGCAGCGACCTCTGTTTACAATGAGCAGTTCTTC.

CDR3 region: CASSLRLGVTTYNEQFF. The CDR3 nucleotides read TGTGCCAGCAGTTTAAGGCTAGGTGTGACTACCTACAATGAGCAGTTCTTC. The rearrangement links TRBV27 to TRBJ2-1; a possible D gene is TRBD2 (5 bases). This CDR3 is 17 amino acids long. Germline CDR1 is MNHEY and CDR2 is SMNVEV (reference sequence). V lost 2 bases to trimming and J lost 2 bases, with 16 bases between them.

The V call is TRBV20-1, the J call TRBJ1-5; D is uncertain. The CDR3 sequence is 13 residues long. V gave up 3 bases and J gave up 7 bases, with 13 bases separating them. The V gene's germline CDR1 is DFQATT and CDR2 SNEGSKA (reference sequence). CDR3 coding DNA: TGCAGTGCTAGGTCCAGGTGGGAACAGCCCCAGCATTTT. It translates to CSARSRWEQPQHF.

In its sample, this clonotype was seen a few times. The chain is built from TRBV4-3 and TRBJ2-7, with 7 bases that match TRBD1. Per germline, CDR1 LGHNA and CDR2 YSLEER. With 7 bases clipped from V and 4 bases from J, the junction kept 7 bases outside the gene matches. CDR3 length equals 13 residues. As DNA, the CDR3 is TGCGCCAGCATTCCCGGGACAGCGTACGAGCAGTACTTC. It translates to CASIPGTAYEQYF.

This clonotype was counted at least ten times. This CDR3 is CSARDNPSSYNEQFF. The DNA of the CDR3 is TGCAGCGCCCGGGACAACCCAAGCTCCTACAATGAGCAGTTCTTC. This sequence joins TRBV29-1 and TRBJ2-1; D is perhaps TRBD1 (6 bases). Trimming left V 7 bases short and J 0 bases short, with 16 bases between. The CDR3 extends over 15 amino acids. Germline V lookup: CDR1 SQVTM, CDR2 ANQGSEA.

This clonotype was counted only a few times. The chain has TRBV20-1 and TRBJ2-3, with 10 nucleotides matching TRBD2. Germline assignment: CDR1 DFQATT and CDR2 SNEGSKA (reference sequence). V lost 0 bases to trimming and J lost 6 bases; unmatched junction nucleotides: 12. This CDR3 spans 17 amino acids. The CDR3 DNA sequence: TGCAGTGCTAGAGATTGGACTAGCGGTGTTAGGGGGGATACGCAGTATTTT. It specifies CSARDWTSGVRGDTQYF.

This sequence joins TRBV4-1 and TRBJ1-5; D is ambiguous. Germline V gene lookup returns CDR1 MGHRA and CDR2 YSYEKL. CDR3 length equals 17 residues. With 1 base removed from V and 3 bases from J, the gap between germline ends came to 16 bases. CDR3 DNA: TGCGCCAGCAGCCAAGCCCCCCTTGGGAGGTTCAATCAGCCCCAGCATTTT. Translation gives CASSQAPLGRFNQPQHF.

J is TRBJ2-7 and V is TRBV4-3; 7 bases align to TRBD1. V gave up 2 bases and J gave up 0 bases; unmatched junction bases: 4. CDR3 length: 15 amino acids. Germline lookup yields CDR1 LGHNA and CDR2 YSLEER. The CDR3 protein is CASSQSRDSSYEQYF. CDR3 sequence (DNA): TGCGCCAGCAGCCAAAGCCGGGACAGCTCCTACGAGCAGTACTTC.

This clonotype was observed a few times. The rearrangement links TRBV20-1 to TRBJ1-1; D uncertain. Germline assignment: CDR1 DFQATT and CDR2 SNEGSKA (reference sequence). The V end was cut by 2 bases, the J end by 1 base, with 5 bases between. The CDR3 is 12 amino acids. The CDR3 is CSARQPNTEAFF. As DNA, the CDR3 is TGCAGTGCTAGACAGCCGAACACTGAAGCTTTCTTT.

The CDR3 here is CASSLAGQGLFGNTIYF. In nucleotides, the CDR3 is TGTGCCAGCAGCTTAGCCGGACAGGGGCTCTTTGGAAACACCATATATTTT. The chain joins TRBV7-2 to TRBJ1-3, with 9 bases lining up with TRBD1. CDR1 SGHTA and CDR2 FQGNSA come from the germline V gene. The CDR3 sequence is 17 residues long. The V segment lost 0 bases and the J segment 3 bases; nucleotides outside the gene matches: 6. Complete variable domain (other parts from reference TRBV7-2 and TRBJ1-3): GAGVSQSPSNKVTEKGKDVELRCDPISGHTALYWYRQSLGQGLEFLIYFQGNSAPDKSGLPSDRFSAERTGGSVSTLTIQRTQQEDSAVYLCASSLAGQGLFGNTIYFGEGSWLTVV.

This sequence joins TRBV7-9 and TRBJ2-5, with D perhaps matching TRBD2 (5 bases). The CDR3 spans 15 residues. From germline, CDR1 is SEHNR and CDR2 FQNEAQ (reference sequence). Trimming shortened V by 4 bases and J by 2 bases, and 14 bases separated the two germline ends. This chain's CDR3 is CASSSNTPGQETQYF. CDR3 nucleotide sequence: TGTGCCAGCAGCTCCAACACACCGGGACAAGAGACCCAGTACTTC.

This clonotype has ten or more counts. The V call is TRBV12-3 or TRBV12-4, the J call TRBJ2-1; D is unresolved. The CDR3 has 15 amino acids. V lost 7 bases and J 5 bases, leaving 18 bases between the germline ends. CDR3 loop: CASTKSMVPDNEQFF. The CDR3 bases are TGTGCCAGCACCAAAAGTATGGTTCCGGACAATGAGCAGTTCTTC.

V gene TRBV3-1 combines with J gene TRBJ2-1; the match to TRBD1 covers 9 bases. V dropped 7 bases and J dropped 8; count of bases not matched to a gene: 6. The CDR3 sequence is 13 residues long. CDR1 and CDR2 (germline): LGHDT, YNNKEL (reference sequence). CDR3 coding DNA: TGTGCCAGCACCAGGACAGGGGACTATGAGCAGTTCTTC. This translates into CASTRTGDYEQFF.

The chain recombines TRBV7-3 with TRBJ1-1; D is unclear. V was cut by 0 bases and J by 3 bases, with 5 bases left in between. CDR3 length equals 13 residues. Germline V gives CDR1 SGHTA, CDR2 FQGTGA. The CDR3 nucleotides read TGTGCCAGCAGCTTAACGTTAGACACTGAAGCTTTCTTT. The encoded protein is CASSLTLDTEAFF.

CDR3 loop: CASSLRSRGGTEAFF. CDR3 coding DNA: TGTGCCAGCAGTTTACGGTCTCGGGGAGGAACTGAAGCTTTCTTT. The chain carries TRBV12-3 or TRBV12-4 and TRBJ1-1; D not certain. The CDR3 covers 15 residues. V gave up 2 bases and J gave up 5 bases, with 15 bases separating them.

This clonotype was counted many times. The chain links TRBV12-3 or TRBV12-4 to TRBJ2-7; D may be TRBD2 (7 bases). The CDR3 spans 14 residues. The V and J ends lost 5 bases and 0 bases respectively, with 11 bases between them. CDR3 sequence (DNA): TGTGCCAGCAGTAAGGGGGGGAGCTCCTACGAGCAGTACTTC. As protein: CASSKGGSSYEQYF.

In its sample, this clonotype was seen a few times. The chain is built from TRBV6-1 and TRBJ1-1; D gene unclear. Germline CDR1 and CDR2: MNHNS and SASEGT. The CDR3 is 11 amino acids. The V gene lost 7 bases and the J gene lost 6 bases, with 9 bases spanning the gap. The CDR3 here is CASTYGAEAFF. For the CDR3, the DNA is TGTGCCAGCACCTACGGAGCTGAAGCTTTCTTT.

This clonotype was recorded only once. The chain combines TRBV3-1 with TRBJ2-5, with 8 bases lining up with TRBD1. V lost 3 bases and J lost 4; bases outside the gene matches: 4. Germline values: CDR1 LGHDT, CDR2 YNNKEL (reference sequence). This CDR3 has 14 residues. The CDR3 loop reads CASSQPTGAETQYF. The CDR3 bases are TGTGCCAGCAGCCAGCCGACAGGGGCAGAGACCCAGTACTTC.

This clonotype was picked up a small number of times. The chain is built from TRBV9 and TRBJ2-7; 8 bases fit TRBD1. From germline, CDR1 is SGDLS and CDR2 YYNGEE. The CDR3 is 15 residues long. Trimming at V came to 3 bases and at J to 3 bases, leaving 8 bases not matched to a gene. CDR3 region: CASSAGPGQGYEQYF. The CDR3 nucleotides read TGTGCCAGCAGCGCAGGCCCAGGACAGGGCTACGAGCAGTACTTC.

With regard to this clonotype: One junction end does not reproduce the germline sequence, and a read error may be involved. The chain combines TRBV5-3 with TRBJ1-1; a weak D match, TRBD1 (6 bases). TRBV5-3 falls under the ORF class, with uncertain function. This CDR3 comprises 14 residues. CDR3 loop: CARSSGQLYTEAFF. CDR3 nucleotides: TGTGCCAGGAGCTCTGGACAGCTCTACACTGAAGCTTTCTTT.